The text below deals with one T cell receptor (beta chain). No antigen is known for it. This sample is drawn from a study of blood T cells in healthy people across ages. Whole-study findings and limits: Versus aged donors, long-lived donors had higher diversity and more naive CD4+ cells. Researchers report that TCR beta diversity correlated strongly with naive T cell percentage.

Sample-barcoded 5' priming and a J-beta primer mix drove a second PCR of about 6 to 12 cycles. The authors tagged each cDNA molecule using a template-switch adaptor with 12 random nucleotides. Using its own MiXCR run on the 5' RACE reads, TCRdb lists one record per CDR3 protein. Here the sample spans about a million distinct CDR3 sequences, under 50% being singletons. The receptor was isolated from a man between 25 and 39 years old in good health. Sequenced material: blood.

The CDR3 loop reads CASSLAWTAYEQYF. The CDR3 DNA is TGTGCCAGCAGCTTAGCCTGGACAGCCTACGAGCAGTACTTC. This sequence joins TRBV11-2 and TRBJ2-1; a weak D match, TRBD1 (6 bases). The J call is doubtful: the DNA matches TRBJ2-7 better. Germline V gene data show CDR1 as SGHAT and CDR2 as FQNNGV. The CDR3 spans 14 residues.